Below are 30 T cell receptor beta chains sequenced from a single sample in a study of blood T cell repertoires in COVID-19. Profiled with immunoSEQ multiplex PCR; TCRdb holds only in-frame clones, not every one. The sample lists under 45,000 clones, 76% occurring once. Sequences were obtained from peripheral blood. The receptors come from a man older than 75 with acute or convalescent COVID-19.

V usage is TRBV20-1 and J usage is TRBJ2-1, with TRBD1 matching 7 bases. Trimming removed 3 bases from V and 5 bases from J; junction bases left unmatched: 10. This CDR3 contains 15 residues. Germline V lookup: CDR1 DFQATT, CDR2 SNEGSKA (reference sequence). The CDR3: CSASDLGTADNEQFF. The CDR3 DNA reads TGCAGTGCTAGTGATCTTGGGACAGCCGACAATGAGCAGTTCTTC.

The J gene is TRBJ2-7, the V gene TRBV6-5, with TRBD1 identical over 8 bases. The length of the CDR3 is 12 residues. V was pared by 5 bases and J by 11 bases, with 8 bases of the junction left unmatched. The germline gives CDR1 MNHEY, CDR2 SVGAGI. This chain's CDR3 is CASSTFQGAKYF. CDR3 coding DNA: TGTGCCAGCAGTACCTTCCAGGGGGCGAAGTACTTC.

This clone was detected only once. This chain uses TRBV2 with TRBJ2-5; tentatively, D is TRBD1 (6 bases). In germline, CDR1 is SNHLY, CDR2 FYNNEI. Trimming pared 4 bases from V and 7 bases from J, leaving 16 bases between. This CDR3 region has 14 residues. CDR3 loop: CASSASRGQGTQYF. CDR3 coding DNA: TGTGCCAGCAGTGCGTCCAGGGGTCAGGGGACCCAGTACTTC.

The V gene is TRBV9, the J gene TRBJ2-2; D gene unclear. Trimming stripped 3 bases from V and 6 bases from J, with 12 bases between. The CDR3 has 14 amino acids. Germline V CDR1 and CDR2: SGDLS, YYNGEE. As DNA, the CDR3 is TGTGCCAGCAGCGGTACTTTCGGGTCCGGGGAGCTGTTTTTT. Its protein is CASSGTFGSGELFF.

The J gene is TRBJ2-1, the V gene TRBV13, with D perhaps TRBD1 (5 bases). The V gene lost 4 bases and the J gene lost 0 bases, with 13 bases spanning the gap. This CDR3 comprises 16 residues. Looked up from germline, CDR1 is PRHDT and CDR2 is FYEKMQ (reference sequence). The CDR3 region is CASSSPGDSSYNEQFF. CDR3 sequence (DNA): TGTGCCAGCAGCTCCCCCGGAGACAGCTCCTACAATGAGCAGTTCTTC.

The chain joins TRBV10-2 to TRBJ1-2; no definite D call. The CDR3 length is 12 residues. The V end lost 6 bases, the J end lost 7 bases, and 12 bases lay between the germline ends. Germline CDR1 and CDR2: WSHSY and SAAADI. The CDR3 DNA reads TGCGCCAGCAGAGGTGACACCCCTGGCTACACCTTC. Its translation is CASRGDTPGYTF.

The chain has TRBV15 and TRBJ1-1; D gene uncertain. V lost 3 bases to trimming and J lost 2 bases, with 13 bases between them. The CDR3 spans 15 residues. CDR1 is LNHNV, CDR2 YYDKDF, per germline (reference sequence). CDR3 DNA sequence: TGTGCCACCAGCAGGAGCGGTAGGGCTAACACTGAAGCTTTCTTT. Its protein product is CATSRSGRANTEAFF. Supplemented by reference TRBV15 and TRBJ1-1, the full variable domain reads DAMVIQNPRYQVTQFGKPVTLSCSQTLNHNVMYWYQQKSSQAPKLLFHYYDKDFNNEADTPDNFQSRRPNTSFCFLDIRSPGLGDTAMYLCATSRSGRANTEAFFGQGTRLTVV.

V is TRBV5-1 and J is TRBJ2-3; no firm D call. Germline loops: CDR1 SGHRS, CDR2 YFSETQ. The CDR3 is made up of 13 amino acids. Between the trimmed V and J ends, which lost 4 bases and 0 bases, there was a span of 6 bases. The CDR3 loop is CASSEPSTDTQYF. The CDR3 DNA follows: TGCGCCAGCAGCGAGCCTAGCACAGATACGCAGTATTTT.

The chain has TRBV4-2 and TRBJ2-5; unclear D gene. Germline V gene sequence: CDR1 LGHNA, CDR2 YNFKEQ. V was trimmed by 0 bases and J by 4 bases, leaving 9 bases between them. The CDR3 covers 14 residues. The chain's CDR3 is CASSQEWASETQYF. CDR3 coding DNA: TGTGCCAGCAGCCAAGAATGGGCCTCAGAGACCCAGTACTTC.

This clone has just a few counts. The V and J genes are TRBV5-1 and TRBJ1-5; 7 nucleotides agree with TRBD1. CDR3 size: 19 residues. V lost 4 bases to trimming and J lost 0 bases; unmatched junction nucleotides: 16. Germline V gives CDR1 SGHRS, CDR2 YFSETQ. The CDR3 region is CASSPHRDSQFPSNQPQHF. The CDR3 DNA reads as TGCGCCAGCAGCCCGCACCGGGACAGCCAATTCCCTAGCAATCAGCCCCAGCATTTT.

This chain joins TRBV19 and TRBJ1-2; a possible D gene is TRBD1 (5 bases). CDR1 is LNHDA, CDR2 SQIVND, per germline (reference sequence). V dropped 1 base and J dropped 0 bases, with 9 bases sitting between them. There are 15 residues in the CDR3. CDR3 region: CASSIVQGPNYGYTF. In DNA form, the CDR3 reads TGTGCCAGTAGTATAGTCCAGGGTCCTAACTATGGCTACACCTTC. Using reference TRBV19 and TRBJ1-2 for the parts outside the CDR3, the full variable domain is DGGITQSPKYLFRKEGQNVTLSCEQNLNHDAMYWYRQDPGQGLRLIYYSQIVNDFQKGDIAEGYSVSREKKESFPLTVTSAQKNPTAFYLCASSIVQGPNYGYTFGSGTRLTVV.

V usage is TRBV11-1 and J usage is TRBJ1-1, with D maybe TRBD1 (5 bases). Per germline, CDR1 SGHAT and CDR2 FQDESV (reference sequence). V dropped 4 bases and J dropped 4 bases, with 13 bases sitting between them. The CDR3 is made up of 14 amino acids. CDR3 loop: CASSWGRGGTEAFF. The CDR3 nucleotides read TGTGCCAGCAGCTGGGGGAGGGGCGGCACTGAAGCTTTCTTT. Drawing the rest from reference TRBV11-1 and TRBJ1-1, the complete variable domain is EAEVAQSPRYKITEKSQAVAFWCDPISGHATLYWYRQILGQGPELLVQFQDESVVDDSQLPKDRFSAERLKGVDSTLKIQPAELGDSAMYLCASSWGRGGTEAFFGQGTRLTVV.

The genes are TRBV6-6 and TRBJ2-5, with 11 bases aligning to TRBD2. Trimming at V came to 2 bases and at J to 4 bases, leaving 3 bases not matched to a gene. Germline CDR1 is MNHNY and CDR2 is SVGAGI (reference sequence). This CDR3 spans 15 amino acids. The CDR3 loop reads CASSYPGTSGETQYF. As DNA, the CDR3 is TGTGCCAGCAGTTACCCCGGGACTAGCGGAGAGACCCAGTACTTC.

The chain couples TRBV5-4 to TRBJ2-7, with D perhaps TRBD2 (6 bases). Between the trimmed V and J ends, which lost 4 bases and 4 bases, there was a span of 18 bases. CDR1 and CDR2 from the germline V gene are SGHNT and YYREEE (reference sequence). The CDR3 has 15 amino acids. The CDR3 DNA sequence: TGTGCCAGCAGCCCCGGGGTAGCGGAGGGGTACGAGCAGTACTTC. It yields the protein CASSPGVAEGYEQYF. The variable domain in full, completed from reference TRBV5-4 and TRBJ2-7, reads ETGVTQSPTHLIKTRGQQVTLRCSSQSGHNTVSWYQQALGQGPQFIFQYYREEENGRGNFPPRFSGLQFPNYSSELNVNALELDDSALYLCASSPGVAEGYEQYFGPGTRLTVT.

This clone is a singleton in its sample. The rearrangement joins TRBV15 to TRBJ2-1, with TRBD2 matching over 11 bases. This CDR3 is 15 amino acids long. Germline V gene data show CDR1 as LNHNV and CDR2 as YYDKDF (reference sequence). V lost 1 base, J lost 7 bases, and 3 bases stayed unmatched. The CDR3 nucleotides read TGTGCCACCAGCAGAGTTTGGACTAGCGGGAATGAGCAGTTCTTC. Its protein is CATSRVWTSGNEQFF.

This clone came up a few times. This chain uses TRBV20-1 with TRBJ2-2, with 8 bases matching TRBD1. V was pared by 5 bases and J by 9 bases, with 2 bases of the junction left unmatched. Germline V gene sequence: CDR1 DFQATT, CDR2 SNEGSKA (reference sequence). The CDR3 consists of 11 residues. CDR3 residues: CSAGQGRELFF. The CDR3 bases are TGCAGTGCTGGACAGGGCAGGGAGCTGTTTTTT.

The V and J genes are TRBV19 and TRBJ1-6; D is unresolved. There are 15 residues in the CDR3. The germline V gene has CDR1 LNHDA and CDR2 SQIVND (reference sequence). The V end was cut by 1 base, the J end by 5 bases, with 9 bases between. The CDR3 loop is CASSIVAGDNSPLHF. The DNA for the CDR3 is TGTGCCAGTAGTATAGTTGCCGGGGATAATTCACCCCTCCACTTT.

The V call is TRBV7-2, the J call TRBJ1-2; D is uncertain. In germline, CDR1 is SGHTA, CDR2 FQGNSA. Trimming took off 1 base at V and 4 bases at J, with 13 bases between the two ends. This CDR3 has 15 residues. This chain's CDR3 is CASSLESVSFYGYTF. In DNA form, the CDR3 reads TGTGCCAGCAGCTTAGAGTCAGTCTCCTTCTATGGCTACACCTTC.

J is TRBJ2-5 and V is TRBV28; 14 nucleotides match TRBD2. This CDR3 contains 15 residues. Losses at the gene ends were 5 bases for V and 4 bases for J; bases not matched to a gene: 3. Germline lookup yields CDR1 MDHEN and CDR2 SYDVKM. The CDR3 region is CASSPGLAGVETQYF. Here the CDR3 DNA reads TGTGCCAGCAGTCCGGGACTAGCGGGAGTAGAGACCCAGTACTTC.

In this sample, this clone turned up a few times. The chain employs TRBV6-5 and TRBJ2-3, with D perhaps TRBD2 (6 bases). The CDR3 has 13 residues. Trimming took 2 bases from V and 6 from J, leaving 9 bases between them. Per germline, CDR1 MNHEY and CDR2 SVGAGI. The chain's CDR3 is CASSYVGGDTQYF. CDR3 in DNA: TGTGCCAGCAGTTACGTAGGAGGGGATACGCAGTATTTT.

This clone was seen just once. The chain combines TRBV25-1 with TRBJ1-2, with 9 bases matching TRBD1. CDR1 MGHDK and CDR2 SYGVNS come from the germline V gene. The CDR3 sequence is 13 residues long. Trimming removed 6 bases from V and 5 bases from J; junction bases left unmatched: 4. In nucleotides, the CDR3 is TGTGCCAGCAGCGCCGGACAGGGGTATGGCTACACCTTC. Protein: CASSAGQGYGYTF.

The V call is TRBV7-9, the J call TRBJ2-3; 13 bases align to TRBD2. Per germline, CDR1 SEHNR and CDR2 FQNEAQ (reference sequence). V shed 1 base, J shed 6 bases, and the junction held 4 bases outside the gene matches. This CDR3 region has 16 residues. This chain's CDR3 is CASSLGTSGSSDTQYF. Here the CDR3 DNA reads TGTGCCAGCAGCTTAGGGACTAGCGGGAGTAGTGATACGCAGTATTTT.

The V gene is TRBV2, the J gene TRBJ2-7; 11 bases fit TRBD1. V shed 5 bases and J 5 bases; nucleotides not matched to a gene: 2. The CDR3 is made up of 13 amino acids. The germline V gene has CDR1 SNHLY and CDR2 FYNNEI. CDR3 sequence (DNA): TGTGCCAGCAGTTGGACAGGGGGCGACGAGCAGTACTTC. It translates to CASSWTGGDEQYF.

Ten or more counts support this clone. CDR3 loop: CASSQDLQGAGEQYF. The CDR3 nucleotides are TGTGCCAGCAGCCAAGACTTACAGGGGGCCGGGGAGCAGTACTTC. The J gene is TRBJ2-7, the V gene TRBV4-2; TRBD1 matches 9 bases. V shed 0 bases and J 7 bases; nucleotides not matched to a gene: 7. The CDR3 contains 15 residues. The germline gives CDR1 LGHNA, CDR2 YNFKEQ.

Worth noting for this clone: The same CDR3 can be traced to other DNA sequences in this sample. The rearrangement uses TRBV4-2 and TRBJ2-5; the D is unclear. Germline loops: CDR1 LGHNA, CDR2 YNFKEQ. There are 14 residues in the CDR3. V was trimmed by 0 bases and J by 1 base, leaving 6 bases between them. CDR3 amino acids: CASSQDRGQETQYF. CDR3 nucleotides: TGTGCCAGCAGCCAAGATCGAGGCCAAGAGACCCAGTACTTC.

The chain joins TRBV24-1 to TRBJ2-1, with 10 bases matching TRBD2. The J segment lost 7 bases and the V segment lost 5 bases, leaving 7 bases of the junction unmatched. The CDR3 has 15 residues. CDR1 and CDR2 from the germline V gene are KGHDR and SFDVKD. The CDR3 spells CATSGAGGPGNEQFF. The CDR3, as DNA: TGTGCCACCAGTGGAGCGGGAGGGCCTGGGAATGAGCAGTTCTTC.

Remarks on this clone: One end of the junction fails to match germline, which may point to a read error. The CDR3 DNA is TGTGCCAGCACTTACGGGACAGGGACAGCTGAAAAACTGTTTTTT. Its translation: CASTYGTGTAEKLFF. This rearrangement joins TRBV6-5 to TRBJ1-4, with 9 nucleotides matching TRBD1. From germline, CDR1 is MNHEY and CDR2 SVGAGI. The CDR3 runs to 15 residues.

The rearrangement links TRBV24-1 to TRBJ2-1; 11 nucleotides match TRBD2. This CDR3 contains 13 residues. After removal of 9 bases from V and 6 bases from J, the junction contained 3 bases not matched to a gene. Germline CDR1 reads KGHDR; CDR2 reads SFDVKD. The CDR3 DNA follows: TGTGCCACCGGCCTAGCGGGGGGCAATGAGCAGTTCTTC. Amino acid sequence: CATGLAGGNEQFF.

The chain is built from TRBV19 and TRBJ1-5, with 7 bases fitting TRBD1. The CDR3 loop spans 16 amino acids. V lost 6 bases to trimming and J lost 0 bases; unmatched junction nucleotides: 8. Germline loops: CDR1 LNHDA, CDR2 SQIVND (reference sequence). The CDR3, as DNA: TGTGCCAGTAGGCGGACGGGACAGTATAGCAATCAGCCCCAGCATTTT. This gives the protein CASRRTGQYSNQPQHF.

This clone was seen a handful of times. The chain is built from TRBV5-1 and TRBJ1-3; D remains ambiguous. V lost 3 bases and J 0 bases, leaving 10 bases between the germline ends. The CDR3 consists of 15 residues. CDR1 and CDR2 (germline): SGHRS, YFSETQ. The chain's CDR3 is CASSSELNSGNTIYF. DNA of the CDR3: TGCGCCAGCAGCTCTGAACTCAACTCTGGAAACACCATATATTTT.